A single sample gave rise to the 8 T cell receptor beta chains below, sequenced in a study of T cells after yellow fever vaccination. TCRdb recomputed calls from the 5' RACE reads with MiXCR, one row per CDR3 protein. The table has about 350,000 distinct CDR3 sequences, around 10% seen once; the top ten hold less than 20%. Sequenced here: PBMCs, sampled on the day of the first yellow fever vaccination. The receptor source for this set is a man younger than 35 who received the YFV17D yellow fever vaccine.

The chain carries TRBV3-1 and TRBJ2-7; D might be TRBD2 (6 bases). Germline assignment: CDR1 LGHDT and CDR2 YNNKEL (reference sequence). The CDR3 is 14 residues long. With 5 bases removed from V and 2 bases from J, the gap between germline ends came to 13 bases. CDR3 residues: CASSRRVPPYEQYF. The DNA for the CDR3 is TGTGCCAGCAGCAGGAGGGTTCCCCCCTACGAGCAGTACTTC.

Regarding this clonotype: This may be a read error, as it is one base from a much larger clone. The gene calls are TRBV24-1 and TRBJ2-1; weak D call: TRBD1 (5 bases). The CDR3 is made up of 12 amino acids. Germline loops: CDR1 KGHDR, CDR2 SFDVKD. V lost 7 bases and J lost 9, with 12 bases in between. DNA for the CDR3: TGTGCCACCAGCTGGGAAGGGGCTGAGCAGTTCTTC. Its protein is CATSWEGAEQFF.

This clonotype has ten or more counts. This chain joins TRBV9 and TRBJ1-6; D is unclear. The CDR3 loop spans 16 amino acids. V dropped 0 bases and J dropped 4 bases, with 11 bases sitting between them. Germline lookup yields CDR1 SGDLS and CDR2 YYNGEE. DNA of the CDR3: TGTGCCAGCAGCGTAGCGGCCACCCGATATAATTCACCCCTCCACTTT. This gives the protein CASSVAATRYNSPLHF.

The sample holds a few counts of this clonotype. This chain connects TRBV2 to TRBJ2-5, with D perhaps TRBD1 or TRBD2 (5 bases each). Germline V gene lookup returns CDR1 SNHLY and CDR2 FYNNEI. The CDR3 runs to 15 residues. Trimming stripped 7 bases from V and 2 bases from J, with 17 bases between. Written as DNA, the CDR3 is TGTGCCAGCATCGACAGAGGGGATTCTCAAGAGACCCAGTACTTC. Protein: CASIDRGDSQETQYF.

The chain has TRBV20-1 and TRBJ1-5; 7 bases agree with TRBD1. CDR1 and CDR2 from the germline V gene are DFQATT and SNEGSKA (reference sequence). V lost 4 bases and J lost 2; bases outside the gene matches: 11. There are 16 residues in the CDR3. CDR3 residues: CSATYVGRGGNQPQHF. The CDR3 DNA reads TGCAGTGCTACCTACGTCGGCAGGGGGGGCAATCAGCCCCAGCATTTT.

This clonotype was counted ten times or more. The CDR3, as DNA: TGTGCCAGCAGCTTAACCGGGACAGACTCCTACGAGCAGTACTTC. Its protein product is CASSLTGTDSYEQYF. V and J are TRBV7-9 and TRBJ2-7; 7 positions match TRBD1. The V gene end was trimmed by 2 bases and the J gene end by 0 bases; junction bases not matched to a gene: 4. The CDR3 runs 15 residues. From germline, CDR1 is SEHNR and CDR2 FQNEAQ (reference sequence).

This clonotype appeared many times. The CDR3 bases are TGTGCCAGCAGCTTAGCACAGGGAAGCACTGAAGCTTTCTTT. This translates into CASSLAQGSTEAFF. The V call is TRBV7-2, the J call TRBJ1-1; tentatively, D is TRBD1 (6 bases). The CDR3 totals 14 residues. V was cut by 0 bases and J by 4 bases, with 9 bases left in between. The germline CDR1 and CDR2 sequences are SGHTA and FQGNSA.

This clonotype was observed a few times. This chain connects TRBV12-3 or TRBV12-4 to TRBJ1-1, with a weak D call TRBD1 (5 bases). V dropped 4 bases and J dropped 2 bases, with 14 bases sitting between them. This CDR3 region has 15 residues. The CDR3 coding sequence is TGTGCCAGCAGTTGGGACGACCCGGGCAACACTGAAGCTTTCTTT. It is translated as CASSWDDPGNTEAFF.